The 29 T cell receptor beta chains below were found in one sample sequenced in a study of shared clonotypes between healthy human individuals. Sequencing was performed with immunoSEQ multiplex PCR; in TCRdb, only in-frame clones are kept and a portion is missing. The repertoire has about half a million clones, 79% of them found once; the top ten carry roughly 13%. The specimen was PBMCs. These receptors were obtained from a woman aged 40-49 years in good health. Some clones in this sample may be carry-over from other donors' samples.

In its sample, this clone was seen once. The chain joins TRBV5-4 to TRBJ2-1, with TRBD2 matching 9 bases. The CDR3 totals 13 residues. The trim removed 3 bases at V and 6 bases at J, leaving 1 base unmatched. The germline CDR1 and CDR2 sequences are SGHNT and YYREEE (reference sequence). The DNA for the CDR3 is TGTGCCAGCAGCTCGGGACTAGCCAATGAGCAGTTCTTC. This codes for CASSSGLANEQFF.

The genes are TRBV6-6 and TRBJ2-7; TRBD2 might be the D (5 bases). The V end lost 2 bases, the J end lost 2 bases, and 13 bases lay between the germline ends. CDR3 length equals 15 residues. In germline, CDR1 is MNHNY, CDR2 SVGAGI (reference sequence). CDR3 coding DNA: TGTGCCAGCAGTTACAAGCCAGCGGAAGCCTACGAGCAGTACTTC. It codes for CASSYKPAEAYEQYF.

V is TRBV5-6 and J is TRBJ1-1; D gene uncertain. Germline CDR1 and CDR2: SGHDT and YYEEEE. Trimming took off 1 base at V and 1 base at J, with 8 bases between the two ends. This CDR3 spans 14 amino acids. The DNA of the CDR3 is TGTGCCAGCAGCTTGTATAGGGCGAACACTGAAGCTTTCTTT. Encoded protein: CASSLYRANTEAFF.

This clone showed up just a few times. The chain couples TRBV14 to TRBJ2-2; D unresolved. Trimming stripped 3 bases from V and 3 bases from J, with 8 bases between. CDR1 SGHDN and CDR2 FVKESK come from the germline V gene. CDR3 length: 14 amino acids. In DNA, the CDR3 is TGTGCCAGCAGCCAGTCCTCCTACACCGGGGAGCTGTTTTTT. This translates into CASSQSSYTGELFF.

This clone has more than one count but fewer than ten. This chain joins TRBV28 and TRBJ1-1; D gene ambiguous. Trimming took 9 bases from V and 2 from J, leaving 10 bases between them. This CDR3 has 12 amino acids. Germline CDR1 reads MDHEN; CDR2 reads SYDVKM. DNA of the CDR3: TGTGCCAGTCGACGGTTCAACACTGAAGCTTTCTTT. Protein: CASRRFNTEAFF.

This chain links TRBV29-1 with TRBJ2-1; a weak D match, TRBD2 (5 bases). This CDR3 contains 12 residues. Trimming took off 6 bases at V and 8 bases at J, with 14 bases between the two ends. The germline gives CDR1 SQVTM, CDR2 ANQGSEA. The CDR3 region has the DNA TGCAGCGTCAAACTAGTAGGCTATGAGCAGTTCTTC. Amino acids: CSVKLVGYEQFF.

This clone has just a few counts. V usage is TRBV28 and J usage is TRBJ2-1; D remains ambiguous. Germline V CDR1 and CDR2: MDHEN, SYDVKM. With 1 base removed from V and 8 bases from J, the gap between germline ends came to 15 bases. This CDR3 is 15 amino acids long. The CDR3 DNA reads as TGTGCCAGCAGTTTATCCGGCACTCCCGGCGATGAGCAGTTCTTC. Its translation is CASSLSGTPGDEQFF.

The chain carries TRBV30 and TRBJ1-5; 7 bases match TRBD1. The length of the CDR3 is 14 residues. Germline trimming cut 2 bases from V and 5 bases from J; bases unmatched to any gene: 6. The germline V gene has CDR1 GTSNPN and CDR2 SVGIG (reference sequence). This CDR3 is CAWSLRQGDQPQHF. In DNA, the CDR3 is TGTGCCTGGAGTCTAAGACAGGGCGATCAGCCCCAGCATTTT.

The V gene is TRBV5-6, the J gene TRBJ1-6, with TRBD1 matching over 8 bases. V dropped 4 bases and J dropped 3; count of bases not matched to a gene: 3. Looked up from germline, CDR1 is SGHDT and CDR2 is YYEEEE. The CDR3 is made up of 15 amino acids. CDR3 in amino acids: CASSPGQGYNSPLHF. The CDR3 DNA sequence: TGTGCCAGCAGCCCCGGACAGGGCTATAATTCACCCCTCCACTTT.

V is TRBV20-1 and J is TRBJ1-1; D ambiguous. This CDR3 contains 11 residues. The V gene's germline CDR1 is DFQATT and CDR2 SNEGSKA (reference sequence). V dropped 3 bases and J dropped 6 bases, with 8 bases sitting between them. CDR3 in amino acids: CSASFNPEAFF. DNA for the CDR3: TGCAGTGCTAGCTTTAACCCTGAAGCTTTCTTT.

The chain joins TRBV5-1 to TRBJ2-7; 7 bases are shared with TRBD2. From germline, CDR1 is SGHRS and CDR2 YFSETQ. Losses at the gene ends were 0 bases for V and 7 bases for J; bases not matched to a gene: 1. CDR3 length equals 12 residues. The CDR3 region has the DNA TGCGCCAGCAGCTTGGGCGGGGGAGAGCAGTACTTC. This encodes CASSLGGGEQYF.

The chain employs TRBV7-8 and TRBJ1-2; D is unresolved. The V gene lost 4 bases and the J gene lost 6 bases, with 18 bases spanning the gap. The germline gives CDR1 SGHVS, CDR2 FQNEAQ. CDR3 length: 15 amino acids. The CDR3 spells CASSSQRLERDGYTF. In DNA form, the CDR3 reads TGTGCCAGCAGCTCACAGCGACTAGAGAGGGATGGCTACACCTTC.

The chain links TRBV6-1 to TRBJ2-7, with 7 bases fitting TRBD1. There are 12 residues in the CDR3. CDR1 and CDR2 from the germline V gene are MNHNS and SASEGT. Trimming removed 6 bases from V and 3 bases from J; junction bases left unmatched: 2. The CDR3 coding sequence is TGTGCCAGCAGGGACAGGCGCTACGAGCAGTACTTC. Its protein is CASRDRRYEQYF.

J is TRBJ2-2 and V is TRBV4-3; a weak D match, TRBD2 (6 bases). Germline assignment: CDR1 LGHNA and CDR2 YSLEER. There are 16 residues in the CDR3. V lost 1 base to trimming and J lost 5 bases, with 14 bases between them. DNA of the CDR3: TGCGCCAGCAGCCAAGGGGTTAGCGGCCTGACCGGGGAGCTGTTTTTT. Residues: CASSQGVSGLTGELFF.

This chain connects TRBV7-9 to TRBJ1-3; TRBD1 might be the D (5 bases). Per germline, CDR1 SEHNR and CDR2 FQNEAQ (reference sequence). The CDR3 sequence is 15 residues long. V was cut by 4 bases and J by 2 bases, with 12 bases left in between. The CDR3 nucleotides are TGTGCCAGCAGCTCAACCGGGACGGCTGGAAACACCATATATTTT. The encoded protein is CASSSTGTAGNTIYF.

This clone was seen only once. This chain connects TRBV15 to TRBJ1-1, with a possible D match to TRBD1 (5 bases). Germline values: CDR1 LNHNV, CDR2 YYDKDF (reference sequence). V lost 4 bases and J lost 3, with 18 bases in between. The CDR3 runs 16 residues. CDR3 in amino acids: CATSTPWARGDTEAFF. CDR3 DNA: TGTGCCACCAGCACCCCCTGGGCCCGAGGGGACACTGAAGCTTTCTTT. Drawing the rest from reference TRBV15 and TRBJ1-1, the complete variable domain is DAMVIQNPRYQVTQFGKPVTLSCSQTLNHNVMYWYQQKSSQAPKLLFHYYDKDFNNEADTPDNFQSRRPNTSFCFLDIRSPGLGDTAMYLCATSTPWARGDTEAFFGQGTRLTVV.

This clone was seen just once. This chain joins TRBV9 and TRBJ2-3; D is unresolved. Germline loops: CDR1 SGDLS, CDR2 YYNGEE. The CDR3 is made up of 15 amino acids. The V end was cut by 0 bases, the J end by 3 bases, with 11 bases between. CDR3 sequence reads: CASSVASLGTDTQYF. The CDR3 DNA reads TGTGCCAGCAGCGTAGCGAGTTTAGGTACAGATACGCAGTATTTT.

The V and J genes are TRBV7-9 and TRBJ1-1, with 9 bases matching TRBD1. This CDR3 contains 15 residues. Germline values: CDR1 SEHNR, CDR2 FQNEAQ (reference sequence). V trimming: 2 bases; J trimming: 6 bases; junction bases outside the gene matches: 7. The CDR3 region is CASSLNGQGWAEAFF. The CDR3 DNA reads TGTGCCAGCAGCTTAAACGGACAGGGGTGGGCTGAAGCTTTCTTT.

The chain employs TRBV19 and TRBJ1-2; 7 nucleotides agree with TRBD1. The germline V gene encodes CDR1 LNHDA and CDR2 SQIVND (reference sequence). The V and J ends lost 8 bases and 2 bases, in that order; junction bases with no gene match: 2. The CDR3 length is 12 residues. This CDR3 is CASGTVNYGYTF. In DNA form, the CDR3 reads TGTGCCAGTGGGACAGTCAACTATGGCTACACCTTC.

The gene calls are TRBV11-2 and TRBJ2-1, with TRBD2 identical over 16 bases. The ends lost 1 base at V and 7 bases at J; junction bases unmatched: 7. The CDR3 length is 18 residues. In germline, CDR1 is SGHAT, CDR2 FQNNGV. CDR3 DNA: TGTGCCAGCAGCTTAGGCCTGGGACTAGCGGGAGGGGGTAATGAGCAGTTCTTC. This codes for CASSLGLGLAGGGNEQFF.

The gene calls are TRBV7-3 and TRBJ1-2; D is undetermined. This CDR3 is 14 amino acids long. With 8 bases removed from V and 0 bases from J, the gap between germline ends came to 13 bases. Germline V gene sequence: CDR1 SGHTA, CDR2 FQGTGA. This CDR3 is CASGLGGSNYGYTF. The CDR3 DNA follows: TGTGCCAGCGGTCTGGGCGGATCTAACTATGGCTACACCTTC.

This sequence joins TRBV5-1 and TRBJ2-7; 12 positions match TRBD2. Germline-derived CDR1 and CDR2 are SGHRS and YFSETQ. This CDR3 region has 16 residues. J gave up 2 bases and V 4 bases, and 7 bases lay outside the gene matches. CDR3 nucleotides: TGCGCCAGCAGCGAGAGCGCTAGCGGGAGGGCCTACGAGCAGTACTTC. Protein: CASSESASGRAYEQYF.

The chain uses TRBV28 and TRBJ1-2; 8 nucleotides line up with TRBD1. After removal of 6 bases from V and 7 bases from J, the junction contained 4 bases not matched to a gene. CDR1 is MDHEN and CDR2 is SYDVKM in the germline V gene. CDR3 length equals 12 residues. In DNA, the CDR3 is TGTGCCAGCAGGACAGGGGCGGTTGGCTACACCTTC. Translated, it gives CASRTGAVGYTF.

J is TRBJ2-2 and V is TRBV7-2; no clear D gene. Between the trimmed V and J ends, which lost 5 bases and 1 base, there was a span of 14 bases. Germline CDR1 SGHTA, CDR2 FQGNSA. The CDR3 consists of 16 residues. The CDR3 DNA follows: TGTGCCAGCAGCCCTCCGGGCTCAAGGAACACCGGGGAGCTGTTTTTT. Residues: CASSPPGSRNTGELFF.

This clone was detected once. Just one base apart from a much larger clone, this may be a read error. The sample carries other DNA sequences with the same CDR3. This sequence joins TRBV4-3 and TRBJ2-6; 8 nucleotides line up with TRBD1. The CDR3 sequence is 17 residues long. Germline-derived CDR1 and CDR2 are LGHNA and YSLEER. The DNA for the CDR3 is TGCGCCAGTAGCCAAGAGTCAGGGGGCACTGGGGCCAACGTCCTGACTTTC. Amino acid sequence: CASSQESGGTGANVLTF.

This clone was counted once. This chain uses TRBV18 with TRBJ1-2, with D uncertain. Trimming cost V 2 bases and J 2 bases, with 9 bases left between them. The CDR3 covers 14 residues. From germline, CDR1 is KGHSH and CDR2 LQKENI. DNA of the CDR3: TGTGCCAGCTCACCAGACTCCAGAAACTATGGCTACACCTTC. Its translation is CASSPDSRNYGYTF.

The chain carries TRBV4-1 and TRBJ2-4, with D tentatively TRBD1 (7 bases). CDR1 MGHRA and CDR2 YSYEKL come from the germline V gene. With 1 base removed from V and 0 bases from J, the gap between germline ends came to 19 bases. There are 19 residues in the CDR3. The CDR3 DNA reads as TGCGCCAGCAGCCAAGGACGGGCGGGACAGCCACTAGCCAAAAACATTCAGTACTTC. It codes for CASSQGRAGQPLAKNIQYF.

This sequence joins TRBV15 and TRBJ2-2; 9 nucleotides match TRBD2. The CDR3 is 16 residues long. Trimming cost V 3 bases and J 7 bases; bases outside gene matches: 9. CDR1 is LNHNV and CDR2 is YYDKDF in the germline V gene (reference sequence). The CDR3 DNA follows: TGTGCCACCAGCAGCCCTATAGCGGGAGCGGACGGGGAGCTGTTTTTT. Translating it yields CATSSPIAGADGELFF.

Comments on this clone: This sample also contains other DNA sequences that code for the same CDR3. The rearrangement joins TRBV5-1 to TRBJ1-3; D not resolved. Looked up from germline, CDR1 is SGHRS and CDR2 is YFSETQ. The CDR3 is 14 amino acids. V lost 4 bases and J 0 bases, leaving 8 bases between the germline ends. CDR3 nucleotides: TGCGCCAGCAGCCCGGTCAGCTCTGGAAACACCATATATTTT. Protein: CASSPVSSGNTIYF.